This T cell receptor beta chain is from a study of T cell repertoires in cytomegalovirus infection. Whole-study context: An indication of both CMV infection and matching HLA type came from public TCR beta signatures. Study conclusions and caveats: HLA-C-restricted CMV-specific TCR beta clonotypes were dominant in the ex vivo response.

TCRdb fed the reads into MiXCR, producing one record per CDR3 protein. The sample has 310,000 or so distinct CDR3 sequences; 8% to 10% are singletons. Worth noting for this clonotype: Its matching antigen is unknown.

The source of this sequence is a human donor in good health (CMV status not recorded). Some clones in this sample may be carry-over from other donors' samples. The sample consisted of PBMCs.

The DNA for the CDR3 is TGTGCCAGCAGTTCAATCTCGGGGGATGAGCAGTTCTTC. This encodes CASSSISGDEQFF. The chain couples TRBV12-3 or TRBV12-4 to TRBJ2-1; TRBD2 is a possible D gene (6 bases). CDR3 length equals 13 residues. Trimming pared 4 bases from V and 8 bases from J, leaving 12 bases between.